Presented here are 32 T cell receptor beta chains from one specimen sequenced in a study of T-cell reconstitution after alpha-beta-depleted transplantation in children. Preparing the TCRbeta library involved the use of unique molecular identifiers. TCRdb processed the PCR reads anew with MiXCR; each CDR3 protein has one entry. The sample consists of about 980,000 distinct CDR3 sequences, about 29% of them appearing once. The sample here was PBMCs, mostly from graft donor cells, taken 360 days after TCRalphabeta/CD19-depleted stem cell transplant. These receptors were taken from a boy under three years old who had a stem cell transplant for SCID, so the T cells may come from the graft donor.

There are a few counts of this clonotype. The chain uses TRBV21-1 and TRBJ2-7; TRBD1 was called by the table and not checked on the DNA. TRBV21-1 is designated a pseudogene. The CDR3 extends over 16 amino acids. CDR3 region: CASSKAPDRGHYEQYF. For the CDR3, the DNA is TGTGCCAGCAGCAAAGCCCCGGACAGGGGACACTACGAGCAGTACTTC.

Only a few counts were recorded for this clonotype. This chain links TRBV19 with TRBJ2-2; 9 positions match TRBD1. Per the germline V gene, CDR1 is LNHDA and CDR2 is SQIVND (reference sequence). The V and J ends lost 3 bases and 7 bases, in that order; junction bases with no gene match: 6. The CDR3 consists of 15 residues. In DNA, the CDR3 is TGTGCCAGTAGTATGGGGACAGGGTTCATCGGGGAGCTGTTTTTT. Its translation: CASSMGTGFIGELFF.

Only a few counts were recorded for this clonotype. J is TRBJ1-2 and V is TRBV7-9; the D is unclear. CDR3 length: 17 residues. Germline V gene sequence: CDR1 SEHNR, CDR2 FQNEAQ (reference sequence). V was clipped by 1 base and J by 8 bases, with 23 bases between them. The CDR3, as DNA: TGTGCCAGCAGCTTAGTTCGACTAAGCACAGACGTAGACGGCTACACCTTC. It is translated as CASSLVRLSTDVDGYTF.

The V gene is TRBV12-3 or TRBV12-4, the J gene TRBJ2-5, with D possibly called TRBD1 or TRBD2 (6 bases each). CDR3 size: 15 residues. V lost 4 bases and J lost 1, with 13 bases in between. This CDR3 reads CASSSRLGGQETQYF. The CDR3 coding sequence is TGTGCCAGCAGTTCCCGACTAGGGGGCCAAGAGACCCAGTACTTC.

This clonotype was seen a handful of times. The genes are TRBV12-3 or TRBV12-4 and TRBJ2-1; possibly TRBD2 for D (6 bases). Trimming removed 10 bases at V and 12 bases at J, with 19 bases between. The CDR3 covers 12 residues. Here the CDR3 reads CATGLSGRGQFF. The CDR3 coding sequence is TGTGCCACTGGACTAAGCGGGCGCGGGCAGTTCTTC.

The genes are TRBV20-1 and TRBJ2-7, with D possibly called TRBD1 or TRBD2 (5 bases each). Germline CDR1 is DFQATT and CDR2 is SNEGSKA (reference sequence). The CDR3 sequence is 14 residues long. The germline V and J ends were trimmed by 3 bases and 2 bases, with 14 bases remaining between them. This CDR3 reads CSARKSWGPYEQYF. The CDR3 DNA reads TGCAGTGCTAGGAAATCCTGGGGACCCTACGAGCAGTACTTC.

V and J are TRBV19 and TRBJ1-5; D is perhaps TRBD1 (6 bases). The CDR3 extends over 14 amino acids. Germline values: CDR1 LNHDA, CDR2 SQIVND (reference sequence). V was pared by 3 bases and J by 6 bases, with 12 bases between. The CDR3 loop reads CASSIRRGPQPQHF. The CDR3 nucleotides are TGTGCCAGTAGTATCCGACGGGGGCCTCAGCCCCAGCATTTT.

This chain connects TRBV2 to TRBJ1-6; maybe TRBD1 (5 bases). CDR3 length: 15 residues. Looked up from germline, CDR1 is SNHLY and CDR2 is FYNNEI. The V gene lost 6 bases and the J gene lost 7 bases, with 16 bases spanning the gap. The CDR3 loop reads CASRQTDHSNSPLHF. CDR3 sequence (DNA): TGTGCCAGCAGGCAGACAGACCATTCCAATTCACCCCTCCACTTT.

This clonotype came up a few times. The chain uses TRBV11-2 and TRBJ2-2; 7 bases fit TRBD2. CDR1 and CDR2 (germline): SGHAT, FQNNGV. V dropped 2 bases and J dropped 7; count of bases not matched to a gene: 10. This CDR3 is 16 amino acids long. CDR3 bases: TGTGCCAGCAGCTTACGGCCCCGGGAGGTCGACGGGGAGCTGTTTTTT. Translated, it gives CASSLRPREVDGELFF.

The J gene is TRBJ1-6, the V gene TRBV7-2; TRBD1 might be the D (5 bases). Between the trimmed V and J ends, which lost 7 bases and 7 bases, there was a span of 14 bases. CDR3 size: 14 residues. Per germline, CDR1 SGHTA and CDR2 FQGNSA. The CDR3 spells CASTPRSGNSPLHF. In DNA, the CDR3 is TGTGCCAGCACCCCACGGTCAGGGAATTCACCCCTCCACTTT.

V gene TRBV9 combines with J gene TRBJ2-7; D not resolved. Per germline, CDR1 SGDLS and CDR2 YYNGEE. V was trimmed by 3 bases and J by 3 bases, leaving 13 bases between them. The CDR3 loop spans 14 amino acids. Here the CDR3 reads CASSAGWWVYEQYF. The CDR3, as DNA: TGTGCCAGCAGCGCCGGGTGGTGGGTCTACGAGCAGTACTTC.

This clonotype was detected only a few times. The V gene is TRBV5-1, the J gene TRBJ2-5; D might be TRBD1 or TRBD2, each matching 5 bases. Germline V gene sequence: CDR1 SGHRS, CDR2 YFSETQ. This CDR3 is 15 amino acids long. The V gene lost 2 bases and the J gene lost 5 bases, with 16 bases spanning the gap. The CDR3 DNA reads TGCGCCAGCAGCTTCTGGGGCGGGTTGGGGGAGACCCAGTACTTC. This codes for CASSFWGGLGETQYF.

This chain connects TRBV28 to TRBJ1-1; weak D call: TRBD1 (6 bases). Trimming shortened V by 10 bases and J by 0 bases, and 12 bases separated the two germline ends. Germline V gives CDR1 MDHEN, CDR2 SYDVKM. This CDR3 has 13 residues. The CDR3 region has the DNA TGTGCCACGGCGACAGGCATGAACACTGAAGCTTTCTTT. It is translated as CATATGMNTEAFF.

The chain employs TRBV3-1 and TRBJ1-2, with D hard to call. The germline CDR1 and CDR2 sequences are LGHDT and YNNKEL (reference sequence). V dropped 1 base and J dropped 2 bases, with 11 bases sitting between them. This CDR3 is 15 amino acids long. The CDR3 loop reads CASSQGHSLNYGYTF. CDR3 sequence (DNA): TGTGCCAGCAGCCAAGGCCACAGTCTCAACTATGGCTACACCTTC.

In its sample, this clonotype was seen a few times. The chain joins TRBV28 to TRBJ2-5; D is possibly TRBD2 (6 bases). Germline V gives CDR1 MDHEN, CDR2 SYDVKM. CDR3 length: 14 amino acids. V lost 11 bases, J lost 5 bases, and 21 bases lay in between. CDR3 nucleotide sequence: TGTGCCCCCCCTCGGGCGGGGAGGAGGGAGACCCAGTACTTC. Its translation: CAPPRAGRRETQYF.

The rearrangement joins TRBV4-3 to TRBJ2-1; 13 positions agree with TRBD2. This CDR3 has 16 residues. Per germline, CDR1 LGHNA and CDR2 YSLEER. The V and J ends lost 4 bases and 9 bases, in that order; junction bases with no gene match: 9. CDR3 in amino acids: CASSRLLAGGLGEQFF. In DNA, the CDR3 is TGCGCCAGCAGCCGCCTACTAGCGGGGGGGCTAGGTGAGCAGTTCTTC.

This clonotype has more than one count but fewer than ten. The chain uses TRBV15 and TRBJ2-5; D gene ambiguous. This CDR3 comprises 13 residues. Germline lookup yields CDR1 LNHNV and CDR2 YYDKDF (reference sequence). V dropped 1 base and J dropped 0 bases, with 3 bases sitting between them. The CDR3 protein is CATSRGNQETQYF. The CDR3 DNA reads TGTGCCACCAGCAGAGGGAACCAAGAGACCCAGTACTTC.

The chain is built from TRBV7-2 and TRBJ2-3; D unresolved. This CDR3 is built from 15 residues. Germline lookup yields CDR1 SGHTA and CDR2 FQGNSA. The V gene lost 2 bases and the J gene lost 0 bases, with 9 bases spanning the gap. The CDR3 here is CASSLRAFSTDTQYF. Here the CDR3 DNA reads TGTGCCAGCAGCTTACGAGCGTTTAGCACAGATACGCAGTATTTT.

The gene calls are TRBV5-1 and TRBJ2-3; TRBD2 aligns across 10 bases. The CDR3 loop spans 14 amino acids. Germline V gene lookup returns CDR1 SGHRS and CDR2 YFSETQ. V lost 7 bases to trimming and J lost 2 bases; unmatched junction nucleotides: 4. The CDR3 is CASGSGGATDTQYF. CDR3 bases: TGCGCCAGCGGGAGCGGGGGGGCCACAGATACGCAGTATTTT. Full variable domain (outside the CDR3, taken from reference TRBV5-1 and TRBJ2-3): KAGVTQTPRYLIKTRGQQVTLSCSPISGHRSVSWYQQTPGQGLQFLFEYFSETQRNKGNFPGRFSGRQFSNSRSEMNVSTLELGDSALYLCASGSGGATDTQYFGPGTRLTVL.

This clonotype was found a few times. V gene TRBV12-3 or TRBV12-4 combines with J gene TRBJ1-2; D might be TRBD1 (5 bases). This CDR3 is built from 13 residues. V dropped 7 bases and J dropped 2 bases, with 11 bases sitting between them. Here the CDR3 DNA reads TGTGCCAGCACCGAAACAGGAAACTATGGCTACACCTTC. This sequence encodes CASTETGNYGYTF.

V usage is TRBV7-2 and J usage is TRBJ1-6, with D hard to call. Trimming left V 4 bases short and J 15 bases short, with 16 bases between. The CDR3 has 13 residues. Germline assignment: CDR1 SGHTA and CDR2 FQGNSA. The CDR3 coding sequence is TGTGCCAGCAGCTCCGAGGGCCGGCTGTTCCTCCACTTT. Amino acids: CASSSEGRLFLHF.

The V call is TRBV11-2, the J call TRBJ2-3, with 8 bases lining up with TRBD1. The CDR3 is 18 residues long. The trim removed 0 bases at V and 2 bases at J, leaving 10 bases unmatched. Per germline, CDR1 SGHAT and CDR2 FQNNGV. The CDR3 protein is CASSLEHPGGRPTDTQYF. CDR3 bases: TGTGCCAGCAGCTTAGAACATCCAGGGGGCAGACCCACAGATACGCAGTATTTT. The variable domain in full, completed from reference TRBV11-2 and TRBJ2-3, reads EAGVAQSPRYKIIEKRQSVAFWCNPISGHATLYWYQQILGQGPKLLIQFQNNGVVDDSQLPKDRFSAERLKGVDSTLKIQPAKLEDSAVYLCASSLEHPGGRPTDTQYFGPGTRLTVL.

This CDR3 is CASSAGTGYTGELFF. CDR3 nucleotide sequence: TGTGCCAGCAGTGCCGGGACAGGGTACACCGGGGAGCTGTTTTTT. The chain has TRBV12-3 or TRBV12-4 and TRBJ2-2, with TRBD1 identical over 9 bases. The trim removed 5 bases at V and 3 bases at J, leaving 4 bases unmatched. The CDR3 length is 15 residues.

This clonotype was seen more than once but under ten times. The rearrangement joins TRBV20-1 to TRBJ2-7, with D possibly TRBD1 on 6 matching bases. There are 15 residues in the CDR3. Germline CDR1 and CDR2: DFQATT and SNEGSKA (reference sequence). Trimming shortened V by 6 bases and J by 2 bases, and 20 bases separated the two germline ends. This CDR3 reads CSAPTYRDEPYEQYF. Written as DNA, the CDR3 is TGCAGTGCCCCGACATACAGGGATGAGCCCTACGAGCAGTACTTC.

The chain has TRBV7-9 and TRBJ2-1, with D possibly TRBD2 on 6 matching bases. CDR1 is SEHNR and CDR2 is FQNEAQ in the germline V gene (reference sequence). V shed 1 base and J shed 4 bases, with 14 bases lying between them. The CDR3 spans 16 residues. As DNA, the CDR3 is TGTGCCAGCAGCTTAGTTGCCGGGGCGGGGTACAATGAGCAGTTCTTC. Translation: CASSLVAGAGYNEQFF.

This clonotype appeared a few times. The chain couples TRBV5-1 to TRBJ2-7; no reliable D call. Germline loops: CDR1 SGHRS, CDR2 YFSETQ. This CDR3 spans 13 amino acids. Trimming pared 0 bases from V and 9 bases from J, leaving 13 bases between. CDR3 nucleotides: TGCGCCAGCAGCTTGGAATCGGGTTCAATGCAGTACTTC. This sequence encodes CASSLESGSMQYF.

There are a few counts of this clonotype. The gene calls are TRBV12-3 or TRBV12-4 and TRBJ2-5; D possibly corresponds to TRBD2 (7 bases). The CDR3 loop spans 13 amino acids. V was pared by 6 bases and J by 7 bases, with 15 bases between. In nucleotides, the CDR3 is TGTGCCAGCAGCTCAAACAGGGAGGGGACCCAGTACTTC. Amino acids: CASSSNREGTQYF.

This clonotype was seen repeatedly, ten times or more. The J gene is TRBJ2-1, the V gene TRBV5-6; tentatively, D is TRBD1 (6 bases). Germline V gene lookup returns CDR1 SGHDT and CDR2 YYEEEE. Trimming pared 0 bases from V and 0 bases from J, leaving 10 bases between. This CDR3 spans 16 amino acids. The CDR3 DNA follows: TGTGCCAGCAGCTTGGCCAGGGGCTTCTCCTACAATGAGCAGTTCTTC. This encodes CASSLARGFSYNEQFF.

The chain employs TRBV12-3 or TRBV12-4 and TRBJ2-7, with D maybe TRBD1 (7 bases). Trimming removed 7 bases from V and 6 bases from J, with 22 bases in between. This CDR3 is 15 amino acids long. CDR3 residues: CASTQGGTVRGEQYF. CDR3 nucleotides: TGTGCCAGCACCCAAGGAGGGACAGTACGGGGCGAGCAGTACTTC.

This chain connects TRBV10-3 to TRBJ2-3; D might be TRBD2 (7 bases). Trimming took 4 bases from V and 0 from J, leaving 11 bases between them. Per germline, CDR1 ENHRY and CDR2 SYGVKD. The CDR3 covers 15 residues. CDR3 coding DNA: TGTGCCATCAGTGTTGGGGGGGCTAGCACAGATACGCAGTATTTT. It yields the protein CAISVGGASTDTQYF.

This chain joins TRBV6-5 and TRBJ2-7, with D possibly being TRBD1 (6 bases). Looked up from germline, CDR1 is MNHEY and CDR2 is SVGAGI. Trimming took off 2 bases at V and 3 bases at J, with 11 bases between the two ends. CDR3 length: 14 amino acids. CDR3 bases: TGTGCCAGCAGTTACGACGGGACACACTACGAGCAGTACTTC. This codes for CASSYDGTHYEQYF.

The chain joins TRBV20-1 to TRBJ1-3; D unresolved. Germline CDR1 reads DFQATT; CDR2 reads SNEGSKA (reference sequence). This CDR3 has 12 amino acids. Trimming removed 1 base from V and 6 bases from J, with 7 bases in between. CDR3 DNA: TGCAGTGCTAGAGGCGGTAAAAACACCATATATTTT. Translation: CSARGGKNTIYF.